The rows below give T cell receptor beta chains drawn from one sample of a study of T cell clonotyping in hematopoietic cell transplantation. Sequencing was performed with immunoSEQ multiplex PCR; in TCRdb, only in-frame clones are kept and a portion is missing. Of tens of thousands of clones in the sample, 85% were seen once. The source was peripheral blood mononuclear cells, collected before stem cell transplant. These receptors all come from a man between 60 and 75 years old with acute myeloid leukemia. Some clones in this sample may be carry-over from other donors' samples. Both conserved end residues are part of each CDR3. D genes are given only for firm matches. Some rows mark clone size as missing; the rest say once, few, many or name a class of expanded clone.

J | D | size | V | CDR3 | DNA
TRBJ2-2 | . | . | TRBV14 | CASSQERTNTGELFF | TGTGCCAGCAGCCAAGAGCGGACGAACACCGGGGAGCTGTTTTTT
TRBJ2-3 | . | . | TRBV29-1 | CSSQGDTQYF | TGCAGCTCACAGGGAGATACGCAGTATTTT
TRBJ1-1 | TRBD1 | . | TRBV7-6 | CASISGTGNTEAFF | TGTGCCAGTATATCCGGGACAGGGAACACTGAAGCTTTCTTT
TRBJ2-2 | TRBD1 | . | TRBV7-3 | CASSLRQGEGSTGELFF | TGTGCCAGCAGCTTACGACAGGGGGAGGGTTCGACCGGGGAGCTGTTTTTT
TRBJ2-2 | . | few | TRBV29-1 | CSVEKGQNTGELFF | TGCAGCGTTGAAAAGGGACAGAACACCGGGGAGCTGTTTTTT
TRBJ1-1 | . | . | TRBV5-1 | CASSRGDGMNTEAFF | TGCGCCAGCAGCCGTGGGGACGGTATGAACACTGAAGCTTTCTTT
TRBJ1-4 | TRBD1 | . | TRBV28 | CASSSPTGVNEKLFF | TGTGCCAGCAGTTCTCCGACAGGGGTTAATGAAAAACTGTTTTTT
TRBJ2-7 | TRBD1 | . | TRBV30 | CAWNEGQAAYEQYF | TGTGCCTGGAATGAGGGACAGGCAGCCTACGAGCAGTACTTC
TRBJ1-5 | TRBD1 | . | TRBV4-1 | CASSLGARPGQGSYSNQPQHF | TGCGCCAGCAGCCTAGGGGCCCGACCGGGACAGGGGTCTTATAGCAATCAGCCCCAGCATTTT
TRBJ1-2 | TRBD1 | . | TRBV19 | CASTVQGASGYTF | TGTGCCAGTACCGTCCAGGGGGCCTCTGGCTACACCTTC
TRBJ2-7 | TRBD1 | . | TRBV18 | CASSPLDRDSTDEQYF | TGTGCCAGCTCACCCTTGGACAGGGACTCAACCGACGAGCAGTACTTC